These T cell receptor beta chains were read from a single sample in a study of CD8 T cells in Susac syndrome. TCRdb re-called the immunoSEQ multiplex PCR reads through MiXCR, storing one row per CDR3 protein. The sample contains roughly 120,000 distinct CDR3 sequences, 93% of which appear only once. The material sequenced was CD4+ T cells from PBMCs. All receptors come from a human donor with multiple sclerosis. CDR3s include the opening cysteine and the closing phenylalanine or tryptophan. A D gene is named only where the DNA matches it firmly. Clone sizes are given selectively: once, few, many, or a class where the clone is expanded.

v_call	d_call	j_call	clone_size	cdr3_aa	cdr3_nt
TRBV30	-	TRBJ2-4	-	CAWSGRGLAKNIQYF	TGTGCCTGGAGTGGGAGGGGACTAGCCAAAAACATTCAGTACTTC
TRBV19	-	TRBJ1-5	once	CASSILVYSNQPQHF	TGTGCCAGTAGTATTCTCGTTTATAGCAATCAGCCCCAGCATTTT
TRBV3-1	-	TRBJ2-3	-	CASSQEVGIPSTDTQYF	TGTGCCAGCAGCCAAGAGGTGGGGATCCCTAGCACAGATACGCAGTATTTT
TRBV4-3	-	TRBJ1-1	-	CASSQTLSHGTNEAFF	TGCGCCAGCAGCCAAACCCTTTCCCACGGGACAAATGAAGCTTTCTTT
TRBV5-1	TRBD1	TRBJ2-2	-	CASSLVIQGAGELFF	TGCGCCAGCAGCTTGGTCATTCAGGGGGCCGGGGAGCTGTTTTTT
TRBV5-1	-	TRBJ1-1	-	CASSSTGVITEAFF	TGCGCCAGCAGCTCGACAGGAGTAATCACTGAAGCTTTCTTT
TRBV5-1	TRBD2	TRBJ2-2	-	CASSRTSGGAGGELFF	TGCGCCAGCAGCCGGACTAGCGGGGGGGCCGGCGGGGAGCTGTTTTTT
TRBV2	-	TRBJ2-7	once	CASSQSDYEQYF	TGTGCCAGCAGTCAATCGGACTACGAGCAGTACTTC
TRBV7-2	-	TRBJ1-1	-	CASSFRDSRLNTEAFF	TGTGCCAGCAGTTTTCGGGACTCACGGTTGAACACTGAAGCTTTCTTT
TRBV4-3	-	TRBJ1-2	-	CASSQVGAPSYTF	TGCGCCAGCAGCCAAGTTGGGGCCCCCAGCTACACCTTC
TRBV20-1	-	TRBJ1-5	-	CSARQPGHGNQPQHF	TGCAGTGCTAGACAACCCGGGCATGGCAATCAGCCCCAGCATTTT
TRBV7-2	-	TRBJ2-1	once	CASSLGGGPGEQFF	TGTGCCAGCAGCTTAGGAGGGGGGCCGGGTGAGCAGTTCTTC
TRBV11-1	-	TRBJ2-2	-	CASSTAALGGSGELFF	TGTGCCAGCAGCACCGCCGCCCTAGGGGGTAGCGGGGAGCTGTTTTTT
TRBV20-1	-	TRBJ1-2	-	CSARLAEDYGYTF	TGCAGTGCACGATTGGCGGAGGACTATGGCTACACCTTC
TRBV18	TRBD2	TRBJ2-1	-	CASSPPSGTKYNEQFF	TGTGCCAGCTCACCACCTTCCGGGACTAAATACAATGAGCAGTTCTTC
TRBV5-1	-	TRBJ2-1	once	CASRPHRERISDEQFF	TGCGCCAGCAGACCCCATCGGGAGCGGATTAGCGATGAGCAGTTCTTC
TRBV3-1	-	TRBJ2-5	-	CASSQVGQRAGTQYF	TGTGCCAGCAGCCAAGTCGGACAGCGGGCGGGGACCCAGTACTTC
TRBV7-2	-	TRBJ2-3	-	CASSLTGRTDTQYF	TGTGCCAGCAGCTTAACGGGTCGCACAGATACGCAGTATTTT
TRBV7-9	TRBD1	TRBJ2-7	-	CASSLGGRDRGNEQYF	TGTGCCAGCAGCTTAGGGGGCCGGGACAGGGGGAACGAGCAGTACTTC
TRBV14	-	TRBJ1-4	-	CASSQDWATNEKLFF	TGTGCCAGCAGCCAAGATTGGGCAACTAATGAAAAACTGTTTTTT
TRBV3-1	-	TRBJ1-1	-	CASSQVNGAEAFF	TGTGCCAGCAGCCAAGTTAATGGGGCTGAAGCTTTCTTT
TRBV29-1	-	TRBJ1-1	-	CSYEMNTEAFF	TGCAGCTACGAGATGAACACTGAAGCTTTCTTT
TRBV12-3/TRBV12-4	TRBD1	TRBJ1-5	-	CASNRDRANQPQHF	TGTGCCAGCAACCGGGACAGGGCCAATCAGCCCCAGCATTTT
TRBV19	-	TRBJ1-1	-	CASSRPGSGLEAFF	TGTGCCAGTAGCCGCCCGGGTTCGGGCCTAGAAGCTTTCTTT
TRBV4-3	-	TRBJ1-3	-	CASSQGLGASGNTIYF	TGCGCCAGCAGCCAAGGATTGGGAGCCTCTGGAAACACCATATATTTT
TRBV2	-	TRBJ1-2	-	CASCLGLGYGYTF	TGTGCCAGTTGCCTCGGCCTAGGCTATGGCTACACCTTC
TRBV24-1	-	TRBJ2-5	-	CATSDPNQETQYF	TGTGCCACCAGTGATCCCAATCAAGAGACCCAGTACTTC
TRBV9	-	TRBJ2-2	-	CASNSREATGELFF	TGTGCCAGCAATTCGAGGGAGGCCACCGGGGAGCTGTTTTTT
TRBV5-5	TRBD1	TRBJ1-4	-	CASCDGTGNEKLFF	TGTGCCAGCTGCGACGGGACAGGGAATGAAAAACTGTTTTTT
TRBV28	-	TRBJ2-3	-	CASSLTGPDTQYF	TGTGCCAGCAGTTTAACAGGCCCAGATACGCAGTATTTT
TRBV25-1	TRBD1	TRBJ2-3	-	CASSDSPGQGATDTQYF	TGTGCCAGCAGTGACTCCCCAGGACAGGGGGCAACAGATACGCAGTATTTT
TRBV4-2	-	TRBJ1-3	once	CASSQVWGRDSGNTIYF	TGTGCCAGCAGCCAAGTATGGGGTCGGGACTCTGGAAACACCATATATTTT
TRBV14	-	TRBJ2-4	few	CASSQEASGIQYF	TGTGCCAGCAGCCAAGAGGCTTCGGGCATTCAGTACTTC
TRBV29-1	TRBD2	TRBJ2-5	-	CSVDLAGMRETQYF	TGCAGCGTCGATCTAGCGGGGATGAGAGAGACCCAGTACTTC
TRBV30	-	TRBJ1-2	-	CAWSLRGFNYGYTF	TGTGCCTGGTCGCTTAGGGGGTTTAACTATGGCTACACCTTC
TRBV2	-	TRBJ2-7	-	CASQLGNPGDEQYF	TGTGCCAGTCAACTTGGGAACCCGGGCGACGAGCAGTACTTC
TRBV12-3/TRBV12-4	TRBD1	TRBJ1-6	-	CASSPDREGSPLHF	TGTGCCAGCAGCCCAGACAGGGAGGGGTCACCCCTCCACTTT
TRBV12-3/TRBV12-4	TRBD1	TRBJ2-3	-	CASSADRVSGTDTQYF	TGTGCCAGCAGTGCAGACAGGGTGTCCGGCACAGATACGCAGTATTTT
TRBV5-1	TRBD1	TRBJ1-1	-	CASSVFGTANMNTEAFF	TGCGCCAGCAGCGTGTTCGGGACAGCGAACATGAACACTGAAGCTTTCTTT
TRBV4-3	TRBD1	TRBJ1-2	once	CASSRRTGAYGYTF	TGCGCCAGCAGCCGAAGGACAGGGGCCTATGGCTACACCTTC
TRBV7-9	-	TRBJ1-1	-	CASSLLGNTEAFF	TGTGCCAGCAGCTTACTAGGGAACACTGAAGCTTTCTTT
TRBV2	-	TRBJ1-1	-	CASSDSGYTEAFF	TGTGCCAGCAGTGACAGCGGCTACACTGAAGCTTTCTTT
TRBV2	-	TRBJ2-2	-	CASSDILNKVTGELFF	TGTGCCAGCTCGGACATACTGAATAAGGTGACCGGGGAGCTGTTTTTT
TRBV5-1	TRBD1	TRBJ1-2	once	CASSFGQARYGYTF	TGCGCCAGCAGCTTCGGACAGGCCCGCTATGGCTACACCTTC
TRBV7-8	TRBD1	TRBJ2-7	-	CASSLRLSTRTGSYEQYF	TGTGCCAGCAGCTTAAGGCTATCGACAAGGACAGGGTCCTACGAGCAGTACTTC
TRBV5-1	TRBD1	TRBJ1-6	-	CASSQGQSSYNSPLHF	TGCGCCAGCAGCCAGGGACAGAGCTCCTATAATTCACCCCTCCACTTT
TRBV10-3	TRBD1	TRBJ2-2	-	CAISTGTGQTGELFF	TGTGCCATCAGTACCGGGACAGGACAGACCGGGGAGCTGTTTTTT
TRBV14	-	TRBJ2-1	-	CASNHGTYNEQFF	TGTGCCAGCAATCACGGAACCTACAATGAGCAGTTCTTC
TRBV6-2/TRBV6-3	TRBD1	TRBJ2-1	-	CASSLRDRGRNEQFF	TGTGCCAGCAGTTTACGGGACAGGGGAAGGAATGAGCAGTTCTTC
TRBV4-3	TRBD1	TRBJ1-5	-	CASSQDTTGYQPQHF	TGCGCCAGCAGCCAAGATACGACAGGGTATCAGCCCCAGCATTTT
TRBV19	-	TRBJ2-4	-	CASKSALAKNIQYF	TGTGCCAGTAAGAGCGCACTAGCCAAAAACATTCAGTACTTC
TRBV2	-	TRBJ1-1	-	CASKGNEENTEAFF	TGTGCCAGCAAAGGGAATGAAGAGAACACTGAAGCTTTCTTT